The rows below give T cell receptor beta chains drawn from one sample of a study of cytomegalovirus exposure and HLA in healthy donors. Clones were read by immunoSEQ multiplex PCR, and TCRdb kept only the in-frame ones, dropping some. The table records 100,000 or so clones, approximately 56% of them present only once. Sequencing was done on a sample of PBMCs. These receptors came from a woman in her 30s in good health and CMV-seropositive. Both conserved end residues are part of each CDR3. Clone size is given for some rows only: seen once, a few or many times, or a class if the clone is expanded.

CDR3aa	abundance	v_gene
CASSYSTALSGNTIYF	-	TRBV9
CASSINTGGGLYEQYF	-	TRBV7-8
CASSLMGENTEAFF	-	TRBV7-9
CATLASTEAFF	-	TRBV28
CASSLDWSPEAFF	-	TRBV7-2
CASTLLQGWAGELFF	few	TRBV5-5
CASSPPGPNVLTF	few	TRBV27
CTTGQGPDSPLHF	-	TRBV10-2
CASRRQDYGYTF	-	TRBV6-5
CASSFSGGGNQPQHF	-	TRBV5-1
CASSISGQVATNEKLFF	-	TRBV5-1
CASSPRQGSQPQHF	few	TRBV4-2
CASSLDGGATGELFF	once	TRBV7-8
CATQRGTGPTDTQYF	few	TRBV2
CASSIQGSNEKLFF	-	TRBV2
CASSPGRGSGNTIYF	-	TRBV19
CASSQTSGGTDTQYF	once	TRBV4-3
CASSPEGVPNTEAFF	-	TRBV5-5
CAWSVLSGGTEAFF	-	TRBV30
CASSSGTGTYEQYF	-	TRBV5-1
CASSEGVRVVTEAFF	-	TRBV2
CASRRTGGRENSPLHF	-	TRBV6-6
CASSTSRGLNGALHF	-	TRBV7-8
CASSGGISNQPQHF	few	TRBV9
CASSQDWGGSSGNTIYF	-	TRBV4-1
CASSPRFGGQDSYEQYF	-	TRBV7-9
CASSIAGAEQFF	-	TRBV19
CASSPMGGTPEAFF	-	TRBV9
CASSYGTQGNTIYF	-	TRBV5-1
CASRLGTGAYEQYF	few	TRBV19
CASSHHPRGGAEAFF	-	TRBV6-1
CASSFQDSNNSPLHF	once	TRBV11-2
CAWSPLGRYEQYF	-	TRBV30
CASSEAAMDTQYF	-	TRBV6-1
CASSERLAGGGRGNEQFF	-	TRBV2
CASRPGTGASYEQYF	-	TRBV19
CASSFGGATYEQYF	-	TRBV5-1
CASHPGLAGYEQYF	-	TRBV30
CASSPRSLAGGQETQYF	-	TRBV7-2
CASRGGLTEFF	few	TRBV5-6
CASSLSGGYTF	-	TRBV28
CASRPQGYTEQFF	few	TRBV6-6
CASIRLAGTGELFF	few	TRBV28
CASSLAGYTEAFF	-	TRBV11-2
CASTRGNYGYTF	-	TRBV5-8
CASSTTEDQPQHF	-	TRBV6-4
CATSRRQGVRFAEQYF	-	TRBV15
CSVESQGSSYGYTF	few	TRBV29-1
CASNERNGELFF	few	TRBV19
CASSPMGGGYTF	-	TRBV18
CASSRTRTSGGLGDTQYF	-	TRBV5-1
CASSIGLAGGADTQYF	few	TRBV5-4
CASRQSGANVLTF	-	TRBV2
CARLQNLVNKGLRGGDAKLFF	-	TRBV21-1